The present entry profiles one T cell receptor (beta chain) with its context. Its binding antigen is unknown. No base quality information exists; no much larger clone differs at one position. The entry originates in a study of response to subunit inactivated influenza vaccine (dated by TCRdb to the late 2010s). Regarding the complete study: Deep quantitative T cell receptor repertoire profiling was used in the study to track responses to a trivalent subunit inactivated influenza vaccine.

Broad study findings and their caveats: It was suggested by the authors that each seasonal influenza vaccination may recruit only a limited number of new T cells.

The library was generated by RT-PCR. The instrument was an Illumina HiSeq 2500. TCRdb itself trimmed the public reads at Q25 with fastp, ran MiXCR and retained productive beta chains. Merged by CDR3 protein, the rows form single entries marked with the most common genes and DNA. The sample table lists 250,000 to 350,000 distinct CDR3 sequences, about 20% of them with a count of one. Of the sample, about a tenth falls within the top ten clones. V lost 0 bases and J lost 7 bases; the stretch between them is 4 bases long. The CDR3 has 12 amino acids, counting the end cysteine and phenylalanine. The retained sequence is limited to the CDR3, 36 bases, with the frame set at the first base.

This material consisted of PBMCs from blood, taken approximately 20 months after vaccination. The sequence is built from TRBV12-3 or TRBV12-4 and TRBJ1-5, with the D gene too uncertain to name. The receptor was isolated from a man between 50 and 69 years old who received an inactivated influenza vaccine. Donor details come from another sample of the same person, matched by shared clones. The DNA sequence is TGTGCCAGCAGTTTAGCTCAACAGCCCCAGCATTTT. The resulting protein is CASSLAQQPQHF.